These 20 T cell receptor beta chains were all obtained from the same sample, sequenced in a study of control samples from healthy donors and cancer patients. Clones were read by immunoSEQ multiplex PCR, and TCRdb kept only the in-frame ones, dropping some. The data show approximately 170,000 clones, 90% to 95% seen once. The sample taken for sequencing was blood. The source of these receptors is a young woman in good health.

The chain is built from TRBV6-4 and TRBJ2-1; D tentatively reads TRBD1 or TRBD2 (6 bases each). In germline, CDR1 is MRHNA, CDR2 SNTAGT. The germline V and J ends were trimmed by 0 bases and 8 bases, with 14 bases remaining between them. The CDR3 consists of 15 residues. The CDR3 is CASSDSSGAGDEQFF. CDR3 sequence (DNA): TGTGCCAGCAGTGACTCGTCGGGGGCGGGCGATGAGCAGTTCTTC.

The J gene is TRBJ2-5, the V gene TRBV27, with TRBD2 matching over 11 bases. Unmatched junction bases numbered 17, after V lost 0 bases and J lost 5 bases. The CDR3 extends over 20 amino acids. Germline loops: CDR1 MNHEY, CDR2 SMNVEV (reference sequence). CDR3 coding DNA: TGTGCCAGCAGTTTATCAGGGCTAGCGGGAGGTGTTTTATTAAGGGAGACCCAGTACTTC. Translation: CASSLSGLAGGVLLRETQYF.

This clone was seen a single time. The rearrangement uses TRBV9 and TRBJ1-4, with 10 bases identical to TRBD1. Germline V gene lookup returns CDR1 SGDLS and CDR2 YYNGEE. The CDR3 runs 15 residues. Trimming cost V 4 bases and J 6 bases; bases outside gene matches: 6. The DNA for the CDR3 is TGTGCCAGCAGCCCCGGGACAGGGGCGGATGAAAAACTGTTTTTT. Protein sequence: CASSPGTGADEKLFF.

The V call is TRBV30, the J call TRBJ1-1; the D is unclear. The ends were cut back, 1 base at V and 0 bases at J, with 6 bases in the middle. Per germline, CDR1 GTSNPN and CDR2 SVGIG (reference sequence). This CDR3 region has 13 residues. The CDR3 DNA follows: TGTGCCTGGAGTGAAGGAATGAACACTGAAGCTTTCTTT. As protein: CAWSEGMNTEAFF.

This chain joins TRBV5-6 and TRBJ1-5; a weak D match, TRBD1 (5 bases). Trimming pared 0 bases from V and 5 bases from J, leaving 6 bases between. The CDR3 sequence is 13 residues long. The germline gives CDR1 SGHDT, CDR2 YYEEEE. The CDR3 loop reads CASSLGGDQPQHF. The CDR3 bases are TGTGCCAGCAGCTTGGGGGGGGATCAGCCCCAGCATTTT.

Comments on this clone: The same CDR3 can be traced to other DNA sequences in this sample. The chain carries TRBV18 and TRBJ1-4; maybe TRBD1 (5 bases). Germline assignment: CDR1 KGHSH and CDR2 LQKENI. The CDR3 loop spans 14 amino acids. The ends were cut back, 3 bases at V and 0 bases at J, with 5 bases in the middle. CDR3 residues: CASSPGATNEKLFF. The CDR3 region has the DNA TGTGCCAGCTCACCGGGGGCAACTAATGAAAAACTGTTTTTT.

This clone has a single count. V gene TRBV5-1 combines with J gene TRBJ2-5; TRBD2 matches 7 bases. V gave up 2 bases and J gave up 3 bases; unmatched junction bases: 1. CDR1 and CDR2 from the germline V gene are SGHRS and YFSETQ. The CDR3 is 13 amino acids. CDR3: CASSLSGEETQYF. CDR3 in DNA: TGCGCCAGCAGCTTAAGCGGGGAAGAGACCCAGTACTTC. Full variable domain (rest looked up from reference TRBV5-1 and TRBJ2-5): KAGVTQTPRYLIKTRGQQVTLSCSPISGHRSVSWYQQTPGQGLQFLFEYFSETQRNKGNFPGRFSGRQFSNSRSEMNVSTLELGDSALYLCASSLSGEETQYFGPGTRLLVL.

The chain carries TRBV18 and TRBJ1-2; possible D gene TRBD1, 6 bases. V was shortened by 4 bases and J by 6 bases, with 9 bases between the two germline ends. This CDR3 region has 12 residues. Germline values: CDR1 KGHSH, CDR2 LQKENI. CDR3: CASSLNRDGYTF. The CDR3 DNA sequence: TGTGCCAGCTCACTTAACAGGGATGGCTACACCTTC.

The rearrangement uses TRBV29-1 and TRBJ1-1; D gene uncertain. The CDR3 runs 11 residues. Germline V gene sequence: CDR1 SQVTM, CDR2 ANQGSEA. Trimming removed 0 bases from V and 5 bases from J, with 4 bases in between. The CDR3 spells CSVEDLTEAFF. The CDR3 DNA is TGCAGCGTTGAAGATCTTACTGAAGCTTTCTTT.

This clone came up a few times. The rearrangement links TRBV6-5 to TRBJ2-7; possible D gene TRBD1, 5 bases. The V end lost 2 bases, the J end lost 5 bases, and 10 bases lay between the germline ends. Germline lookup yields CDR1 MNHEY and CDR2 SVGAGI. The CDR3 is made up of 13 amino acids. The CDR3 loop reads CASSYRGMDEQYF. CDR3 bases: TGTGCCAGCAGTTACAGGGGTATGGACGAGCAGTACTTC.

The chain recombines TRBV27 with TRBJ1-4; the match to TRBD1 covers 12 bases. The V gene end was trimmed by 7 bases and the J gene end by 5 bases; junction bases not matched to a gene: 5. Germline lookup yields CDR1 MNHEY and CDR2 SMNVEV (reference sequence). The CDR3 extends over 15 amino acids. As DNA, the CDR3 is TGTGCCAGCAAACGGGACAGGGGGCGGAATGAAAAACTGTTTTTT. Residues: CASKRDRGRNEKLFF.

The V and J genes are TRBV28 and TRBJ2-7; 9 bases match TRBD1. In germline, CDR1 is MDHEN, CDR2 SYDVKM. The CDR3 has 13 residues. The J segment lost 3 bases and the V segment lost 6 bases, leaving 3 bases of the junction unmatched. CDR3 DNA sequence: TGTGCCAGCAGGGGGACAGGGTTCTACGAGCAGTACTTC. The encoded protein is CASRGTGFYEQYF. Complete variable domain (other parts from reference TRBV28 and TRBJ2-7): DVKVTQSSRYLVKRTGEKVFLECVQDMDHENMFWYRQDPGLGLRLIYFSYDVKMKEKGDIPEGYSVSREKKERFSLILESASTNQTSMYLCASRGTGFYEQYFGPGTRLTVT.

The chain couples TRBV28 to TRBJ2-1; TRBD2 is a possible D gene (5 bases). CDR3 length equals 14 residues. Germline V gene sequence: CDR1 MDHEN, CDR2 SYDVKM. Trimming stripped 6 bases from V and 7 bases from J, with 16 bases between. The CDR3 DNA follows: TGTGCCAGCAGGAGTCCACTAGGTCATAATGAGCAGTTCTTC. It yields the protein CASRSPLGHNEQFF.

This clone was counted a few times. This chain uses TRBV6-5 with TRBJ1-6, with a tentative D call TRBD1 (6 bases). Trimming removed 6 bases from V and 7 bases from J, with 13 bases in between. Germline-derived CDR1 and CDR2 are MNHEY and SVGAGI. The CDR3 contains 14 residues. The CDR3 DNA reads TGTGCCAGCAGCTTCGGACAGCCAAATTCACCCCTCCACTTT. It yields the protein CASSFGQPNSPLHF.

The J gene is TRBJ1-1, the V gene TRBV11-3; possibly TRBD1 for D (5 bases). The V end was cut by 5 bases, the J end by 4 bases, with 5 bases between. CDR1 is SGHNT, CDR2 YENEEA, per germline. The CDR3 sequence is 11 residues long. Written as DNA, the CDR3 is TGTGCCAGCAGCGGGGGCACTGAAGCTTTCTTT. Amino acids: CASSGGTEAFF.

The chain is built from TRBV6-4 and TRBJ1-6; 9 bases fit TRBD1. The CDR3 totals 13 residues. CDR1 is MRHNA, CDR2 SNTAGT, per germline. Losses at the gene ends were 7 bases for V and 8 bases for J; bases not matched to a gene: 3. CDR3 coding DNA: TGTGCCAGCAAGGGACAGGGCCATTCACCCCTCCACTTT. Translation gives CASKGQGHSPLHF.

The chain employs TRBV6-4 and TRBJ1-2; the match to TRBD1 covers 7 bases. Germline loops: CDR1 MRHNA, CDR2 SNTAGT. CDR3 length: 14 residues. V was clipped by 0 bases and J by 4 bases; unmatched bases: 2. CDR3 bases: TGTGCCAGCAGTGACTCACCAGGGGGCTATGGCTACACCTTC. Its protein is CASSDSPGGYGYTF.

This rearrangement joins TRBV6-5 to TRBJ2-7; 12 bases map to TRBD2. CDR1 and CDR2 (germline): MNHEY, SVGAGI. V shed 6 bases, J shed 4 bases, and the junction held 7 bases outside the gene matches. This CDR3 region has 15 residues. DNA for the CDR3: TGTGCCAGCAGAGGGGATCTAGCGGGAGGGTACGAGCAGTACTTC. This sequence encodes CASRGDLAGGYEQYF.

The genes are TRBV7-2 and TRBJ2-1; TRBD2 matches 14 bases. The CDR3 covers 15 residues. J was trimmed by 13 bases and V by 4 bases; bases with no gene match: 9. CDR1 and CDR2 (germline): SGHTA, FQGNSA. CDR3 sequence reads: CASSSPGLAGVGQFF. The CDR3 bases are TGTGCCAGCAGCTCGCCGGGACTAGCGGGAGTGGGACAGTTCTTC.

The CDR3 here is CASSPWTSGTDTQYF. DNA of the CDR3: TGTGCCAGCAGTCCATGGACTAGCGGCACAGATACGCAGTATTTT. The chain combines TRBV6-5 with TRBJ2-3, with 9 positions matching TRBD2. The CDR3 is 15 residues long. Trimming took 5 bases from V and 1 from J; bases not matched to a gene: 4. CDR1 MNHEY and CDR2 SVGAGI come from the germline V gene.